A selection of T cell receptor beta chains follows, all from one sample in a study of cytomegalovirus exposure and HLA in healthy donors. This table comes from immunoSEQ multiplex PCR, and its TCRdb copy is limited to in-frame clones, with some not included. The table shows about 89,000 clones, with more than 55% occurring only once. Sequencing was performed on PBMCs. Receptor source: a human donor in good health. Both conserved end residues are part of each CDR3. Rows give clone size only sometimes, using once, few, many, or a class for an expanded clone.

abundance	v_gene	j_gene	CDR3aa
-	TRBV11-3	TRBJ1-2	CASSLVEGGYTF
once	TRBV6-5	TRBJ1-6	CASIRDRVGNSPLHF
-	TRBV5-4	TRBJ2-2	CASSLALADYTGELFF
-	TRBV7-2	TRBJ1-1	CASSLDRVSAEAFF
-	TRBV19	TRBJ1-5	CASSIRGSSNQPQHF
-	TRBV5-6	TRBJ2-7	CASRLQWTTPYEQYF
-	TRBV10-3	TRBJ2-1	CAISPLGTGKMDEQFF
-	TRBV19	TRBJ2-7	CASTREDRAQQYF
-	TRBV15	TRBJ2-2	CATSSWQRGFTGELFF
-	TRBV19	TRBJ2-7	CASSIRAPGQGWYEQYF
-	TRBV5-1	TRBJ2-3	CASSSDSSTDTQYF
-	TRBV7-9	TRBJ2-3	CASSLRTTGTTSTDTQYF
-	TRBV5-5	TRBJ1-1	CASSFTQGGNTEAFF
-	TRBV9	TRBJ1-5	CASSGGHHNQPQHF
-	TRBV30	TRBJ2-7	CASLIRGGTYEQYF
-	TRBV9	TRBJ2-2	CASSTTSGGQNTGELFF
-	TRBV7-9	TRBJ1-6	CASSLDQGSLHF
-	TRBV7-2	TRBJ2-7	CASSLVSSGGLEQYF
-	TRBV2	TRBJ1-1	CASLVRGLNTEAFF
few	TRBV2	TRBJ2-1	CASMGTGGRNGPEQFF
-	TRBV7-2	TRBJ2-5	CASSLLGLAGGQETQYF
-	TRBV11-2	TRBJ2-2	CASSPLSTGELFF
few	TRBV2	TRBJ1-5	CASSIVRDSAYSNQPQHF
few	TRBV9	TRBJ1-3	CASSFQRVDSGNTIYF
-	TRBV5-8	TRBJ2-2	CASSITRTGELFF
-	TRBV11-2	TRBJ2-7	CASSATDRGALEQYF
-	TRBV18	TRBJ1-4	CASSPRRDGEKLFF
-	TRBV7-2	TRBJ1-3	CASSLSRGTGNTIYF
-	TRBV4-3	TRBJ1-1	CASSQGQGFEAFF
-	TRBV6-4	TRBJ2-2	CASSVELTSNTGELFF
-	TRBV7-2	TRBJ1-2	CASSPTRRQGPYGYTF
-	TRBV18	TRBJ2-5	CASSPLAQETQYF
-	TRBV6-7	TRBJ2-5	CASSYSGLAGAQRETQYF
-	TRBV25-1	TRBJ1-2	CASSEFGSLPNYGYTF
-	TRBV7-3	TRBJ1-1	CASSLMGRAVYTEAFF
-	TRBV27	TRBJ1-5	CASSLVGGSQKQPQHF
-	TRBV19	TRBJ2-3	CASSRPTGGRTFTDTQYF
-	TRBV29-1	TRBJ2-5	CSAKTGIETQYF
few	TRBV6-6	TRBJ1-2	CASSTSGTGAFYGYTF
-	TRBV5-6	TRBJ2-7	CASSLGSDRGYF